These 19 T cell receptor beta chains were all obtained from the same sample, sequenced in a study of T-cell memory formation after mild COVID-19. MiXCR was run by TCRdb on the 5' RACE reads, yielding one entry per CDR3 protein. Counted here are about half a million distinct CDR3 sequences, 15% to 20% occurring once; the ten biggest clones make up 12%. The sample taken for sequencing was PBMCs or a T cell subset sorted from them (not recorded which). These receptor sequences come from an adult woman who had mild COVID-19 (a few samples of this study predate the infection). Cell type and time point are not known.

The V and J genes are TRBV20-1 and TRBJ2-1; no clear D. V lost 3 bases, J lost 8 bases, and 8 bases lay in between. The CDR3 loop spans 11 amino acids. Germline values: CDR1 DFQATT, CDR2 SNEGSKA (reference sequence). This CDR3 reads CSASRKDEQFF. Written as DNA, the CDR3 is TGCAGTGCTAGCCGAAAGGATGAGCAGTTCTTC.

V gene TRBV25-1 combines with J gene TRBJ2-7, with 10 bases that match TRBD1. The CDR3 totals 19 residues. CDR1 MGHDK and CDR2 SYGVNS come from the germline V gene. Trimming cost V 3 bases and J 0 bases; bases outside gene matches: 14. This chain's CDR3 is CASSDRLDRGSLSSYEQYF. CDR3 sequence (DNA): TGTGCCAGCAGTGATAGATTGGACAGGGGGTCCTTATCCTCCTACGAGCAGTACTTC.

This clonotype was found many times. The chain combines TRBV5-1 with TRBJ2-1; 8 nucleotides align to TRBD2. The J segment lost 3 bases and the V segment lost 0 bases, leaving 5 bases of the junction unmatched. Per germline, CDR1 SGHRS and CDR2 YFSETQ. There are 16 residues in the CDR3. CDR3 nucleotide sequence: TGCGCCAGCAGCTTGGCCAGCGGGAGCTACTACAATGAGCAGTTCTTC. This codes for CASSLASGSYYNEQFF.

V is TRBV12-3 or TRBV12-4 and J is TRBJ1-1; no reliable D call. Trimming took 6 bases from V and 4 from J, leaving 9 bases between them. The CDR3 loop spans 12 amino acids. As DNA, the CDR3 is TGTGCCAGCAGGGTTGTAGGCACTGAAGCTTTCTTT. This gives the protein CASRVVGTEAFF.

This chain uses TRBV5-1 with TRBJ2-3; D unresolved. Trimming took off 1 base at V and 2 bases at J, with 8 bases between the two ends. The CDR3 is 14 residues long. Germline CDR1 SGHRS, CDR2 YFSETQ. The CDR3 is CASSLRLLTDTQYF. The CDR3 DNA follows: TGCGCCAGCAGCTTGCGGCTTCTCACAGATACGCAGTATTTT. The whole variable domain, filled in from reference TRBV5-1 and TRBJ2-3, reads KAGVTQTPRYLIKTRGQQVTLSCSPISGHRSVSWYQQTPGQGLQFLFEYFSETQRNKGNFPGRFSGRQFSNSRSEMNVSTLELGDSALYLCASSLRLLTDTQYFGPGTRLTVL.

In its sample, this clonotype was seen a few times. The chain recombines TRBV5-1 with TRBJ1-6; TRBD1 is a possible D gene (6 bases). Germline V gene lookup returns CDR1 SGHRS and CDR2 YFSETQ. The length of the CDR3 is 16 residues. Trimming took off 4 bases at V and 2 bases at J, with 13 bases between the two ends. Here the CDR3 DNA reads TGCGCCAGCAGCCCACGACAGGATACCTATAATTCACCCCTCCACTTT. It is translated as CASSPRQDTYNSPLHF.

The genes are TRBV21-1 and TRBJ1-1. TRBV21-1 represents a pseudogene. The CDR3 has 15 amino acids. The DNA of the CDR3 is TGTGCCAGCAGCCATCCGAAGTGGATGAACACTGAAGCTTTCTTT. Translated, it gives CASSHPKWMNTEAFF.

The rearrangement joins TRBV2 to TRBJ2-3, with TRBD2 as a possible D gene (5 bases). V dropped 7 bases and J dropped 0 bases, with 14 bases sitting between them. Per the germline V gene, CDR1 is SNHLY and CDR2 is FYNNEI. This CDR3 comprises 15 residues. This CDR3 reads CASNPWRTSTDTQYF. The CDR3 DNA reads TGTGCCAGCAACCCCTGGCGGACTAGCACAGATACGCAGTATTTT. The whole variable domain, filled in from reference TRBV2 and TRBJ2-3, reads EPEVTQTPSHQVTQMGQEVILRCVPISNHLYFYWYRQILGQKVEFLVSFYNNEISEKSEIFDDQFSVERPDGSNFTLKIRSTKLEDSAMYFCASNPWRTSTDTQYFGPGTRLTVL.

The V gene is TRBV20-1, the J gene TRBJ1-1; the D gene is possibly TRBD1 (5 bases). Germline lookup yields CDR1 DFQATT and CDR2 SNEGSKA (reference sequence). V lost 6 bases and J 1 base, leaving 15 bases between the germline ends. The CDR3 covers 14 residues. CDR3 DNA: TGCAGTGCGAGAAACAGGCCCCGGAACACTGAAGCTTTCTTT. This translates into CSARNRPRNTEAFF.

CDR3 sequence reads: CASSPSGGGAGGYTF. The CDR3 DNA is TGTGCCAGCAGCCCCTCGGGAGGGGGCGCGGGTGGCTACACCTTC. The chain links TRBV7-9 to TRBJ1-2; the match to TRBD1 covers 7 bases. V lost 5 bases, J lost 7 bases, and 13 bases stayed unmatched. The CDR3 is 15 residues long. Per germline, CDR1 SEHNR and CDR2 FQNEAQ (reference sequence).

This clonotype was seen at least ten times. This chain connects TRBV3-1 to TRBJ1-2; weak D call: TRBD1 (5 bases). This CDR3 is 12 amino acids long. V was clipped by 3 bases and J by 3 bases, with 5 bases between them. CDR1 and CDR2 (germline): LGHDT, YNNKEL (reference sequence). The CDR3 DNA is TGTGCCAGCAGCCAGGGGGACTATGGCTACACCTTC. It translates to CASSQGDYGYTF. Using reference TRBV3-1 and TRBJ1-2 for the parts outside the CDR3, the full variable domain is DTAVSQTPKYLVTQMGNDKSIKCEQNLGHDTMYWYKQDSKKFLKIMFSYNNKELIINETVPNRFSPKSPDKAHLNLHINSLELGDSAVYFCASSQGDYGYTFGSGTRLTVV.

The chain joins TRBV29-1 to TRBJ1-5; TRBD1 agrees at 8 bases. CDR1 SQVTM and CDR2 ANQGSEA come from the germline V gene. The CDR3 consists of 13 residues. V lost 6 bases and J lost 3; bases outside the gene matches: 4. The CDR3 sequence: CSVGTGLNQPQHF. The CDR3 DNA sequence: TGCAGCGTCGGGACAGGACTCAATCAGCCCCAGCATTTT. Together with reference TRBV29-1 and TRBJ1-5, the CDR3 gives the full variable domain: SAVISQKPSRDICQRGTSLTIQCQVDSQVTMMFWYRQQPGQSLTLIATANQGSEATYESGFVIDKFPISRPNLTFSTLTVSNMSPEDSSIYLCSVGTGLNQPQHFGDGTRLSIL.

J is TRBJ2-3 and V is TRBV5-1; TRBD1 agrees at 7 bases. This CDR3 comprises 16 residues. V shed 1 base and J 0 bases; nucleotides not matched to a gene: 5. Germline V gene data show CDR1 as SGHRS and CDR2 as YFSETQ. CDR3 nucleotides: TGCGCCAGCAGCTTGCGGGACAGCTCTAGCACAGATACGCAGTATTTT. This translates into CASSLRDSSSTDTQYF.

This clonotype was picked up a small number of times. In DNA form, the CDR3 reads TGTGCCAGCAGCGTAGGAACAGTTAAGGACTATGGCTACACCTTC. Translation gives CASSVGTVKDYGYTF. The chain employs TRBV9 and TRBJ1-2; D not resolved. The CDR3 has 15 amino acids. Trimming removed 0 bases from V and 3 bases from J, with 12 bases in between. The germline V gene has CDR1 SGDLS and CDR2 YYNGEE.

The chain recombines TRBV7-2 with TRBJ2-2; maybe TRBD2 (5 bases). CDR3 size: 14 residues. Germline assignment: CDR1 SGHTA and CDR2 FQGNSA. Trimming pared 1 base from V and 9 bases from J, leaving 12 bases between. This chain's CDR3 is CASSLGGSLRELFF. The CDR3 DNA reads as TGTGCCAGCAGCTTAGGAGGGAGCTTGCGGGAGCTGTTTTTT.

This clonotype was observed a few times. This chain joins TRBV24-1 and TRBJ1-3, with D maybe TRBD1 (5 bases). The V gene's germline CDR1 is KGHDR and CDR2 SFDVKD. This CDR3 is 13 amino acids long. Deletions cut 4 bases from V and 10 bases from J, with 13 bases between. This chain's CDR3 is CATSESGTGTIYF. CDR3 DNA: TGTGCCACCAGTGAATCCGGGACTGGAACCATATATTTT.

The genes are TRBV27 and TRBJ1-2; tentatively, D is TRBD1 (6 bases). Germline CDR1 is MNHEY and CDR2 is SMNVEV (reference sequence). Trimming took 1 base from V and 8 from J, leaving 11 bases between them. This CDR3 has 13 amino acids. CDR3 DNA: TGTGCCAGCAGTTTATTGCCAGGGGACGGCTACACCTTC. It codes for CASSLLPGDGYTF.

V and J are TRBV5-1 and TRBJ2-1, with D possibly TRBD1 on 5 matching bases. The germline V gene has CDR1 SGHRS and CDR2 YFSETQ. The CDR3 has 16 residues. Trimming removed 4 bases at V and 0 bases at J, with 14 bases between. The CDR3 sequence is CASSPGFQSSYNEQFF. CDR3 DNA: TGCGCCAGCAGCCCAGGGTTCCAAAGCTCCTACAATGAGCAGTTCTTC.

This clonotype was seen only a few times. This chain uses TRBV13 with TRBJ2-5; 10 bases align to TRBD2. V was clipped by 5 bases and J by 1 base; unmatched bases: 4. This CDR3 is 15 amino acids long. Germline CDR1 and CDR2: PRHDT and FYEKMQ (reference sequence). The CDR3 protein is CASSISGGSQETQYF. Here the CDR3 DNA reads TGTGCCAGCAGCATTAGCGGGGGGTCCCAAGAGACCCAGTACTTC.